This paragraph reports one T cell receptor beta chain. Per the authors' pipeline: Amplification with reference gene primers provided the estimates of nucleated cell counts. Data came from immunoSEQ multiplex PCR; TCRdb stores just in-frame clones and leaves some out. V, J and clone size reflect that table, while D and trimming were determined from the DNA. The table shows some 390,000 clones, with around 87% occurring only once. This record comes from a study of blood T cell repertoires in COVID-19. For the study at large: Samples representing acute and convalescent COVID-19 were sourced from the United States, Italy and Spain. Sources were T cells, B-cell-depleted T cells, or PBMCs; the material itself was cDNA or gDNA.

V was trimmed by 0 bases and J by 6 bases, leaving 18 bases between them. The CDR3 runs 17 residues. Seattle patient enrollment occurred during active infection, with longitudinal follow-up thereafter. V is TRBV5-7 and J is TRBJ1-4; D may be TRBD1 (5 bases). TRBV5-7 is an ORF, with its function uncertain. Sequenced: peripheral blood. The sequence came from a woman in her fifties or sixties with COVID-19, enrolled during active disease. CDR3 nucleotides: TGTGCCAGCAGCTTGGATAGGGAGGGGAGGTACCATGAAAAACTGTTTTTT. It codes for CASSLDREGRYHEKLFF.